These T cell receptor beta chains were read from a single sample in a study of T cell changes during pregnancy in multiple sclerosis. The repertoire was sequenced with immunoSEQ multiplex PCR; TCRdb's copy has only in-frame clones and lacks some. The repertoire holds approximately 92,000 clones, 85% to 95% seen once, with under 3% in the top ten. Sequences were derived from peripheral blood, sampled in the first trimester of pregnancy. The receptors originated from a female donor with multiple sclerosis, enrolled in a pregnancy study. The CDR3 runs from the conserved cysteine through the conserved F or W. D genes are given only for firm matches. Some rows have no size entry. The others give once, few or many, or a class for an expanded clone.

abundance: -; d_gene: -; j_gene: TRBJ2-5; v_gene: TRBV2; CDR3aa: CASRSFLGQLGETQYF; CDR3nt: TGTGCCAGCAGAAGCTTTCTTGGACAGTTGGGGGAGACCCAGTACTTC
abundance: -; d_gene: -; j_gene: TRBJ2-1; v_gene: TRBV4-1; CDR3aa: CASSQEGERHYNEQFF; CDR3nt: TGCGCCAGCAGCCAAGAGGGAGAGCGACATTACAATGAGCAGTTCTTC
abundance: -; d_gene: TRBD2; j_gene: TRBJ2-1; v_gene: TRBV4-2; CDR3aa: CASSQDHPGGPNNEQFF; CDR3nt: TGTGCCAGCAGCCAAGATCACCCGGGAGGGCCTAACAATGAGCAGTTCTTC
abundance: -; d_gene: -; j_gene: TRBJ1-5; v_gene: TRBV18; CDR3aa: CASSSGRTNQPQHF; CDR3nt: TGTGCCAGCTCAAGTGGCAGGACAAATCAGCCCCAGCATTTT
abundance: -; d_gene: TRBD1; j_gene: TRBJ1-1; v_gene: TRBV28; CDR3aa: CASSLPPTGGTEAFF; CDR3nt: TGTGCCAGCAGTTTACCCCCTACAGGGGGCACTGAAGCTTTCTTT
abundance: -; d_gene: -; j_gene: TRBJ1-1; v_gene: TRBV5-6; CDR3aa: CASSLVGTERNTEAFF; CDR3nt: TGTGCCAGCAGCTTGGTTGGAACAGAGAGGAACACTGAAGCTTTCTTT
abundance: once; d_gene: TRBD2; j_gene: TRBJ2-2; v_gene: TRBV13; CDR3aa: CASSIRLAANTGELFF; CDR3nt: TGTGCCAGCAGCATACGACTAGCGGCGAACACCGGGGAGCTGTTTTTT
abundance: -; d_gene: -; j_gene: TRBJ2-7; v_gene: TRBV7-9; CDR3aa: CASSLSPNSYEQYF; CDR3nt: TGTGCCAGCAGCTTATCCCCAAACTCCTACGAGCAGTACTTC
abundance: -; d_gene: TRBD2; j_gene: TRBJ2-1; v_gene: TRBV29-1; CDR3aa: CSVVPPLAGANNEQFF; CDR3nt: TGCAGCGTTGTTCCCCCTCTAGCGGGTGCAAACAATGAGCAGTTCTTC
abundance: -; d_gene: -; j_gene: TRBJ2-1; v_gene: TRBV19; CDR3aa: CASSIRGGHYNEQFF; CDR3nt: TGTGCCAGTAGTATTAGGGGAGGACACTACAATGAGCAGTTCTTC
abundance: -; d_gene: TRBD1; j_gene: TRBJ2-3; v_gene: TRBV5-1; CDR3aa: CASSRSQGAGRLQYF; CDR3nt: TGCGCCAGCAGCCGGTCTCAGGGGGCTGGGCGCTTGCAGTATTTT
abundance: -; d_gene: -; j_gene: TRBJ2-5; v_gene: TRBV29-1; CDR3aa: CSVGFVAGVEETQYF; CDR3nt: TGCAGCGTTGGTTTTGTGGCAGGGGTGGAAGAGACCCAGTACTTC
abundance: -; d_gene: -; j_gene: TRBJ1-2; v_gene: TRBV2; CDR3aa: CASSDSTLEGYTF; CDR3nt: TGTGCCAGCAGTGACAGCACCTTGGAGGGCTACACCTTC
abundance: -; d_gene: TRBD1; j_gene: TRBJ2-3; v_gene: TRBV5-1; CDR3aa: CASSPTGGKGDTQYF; CDR3nt: TGCGCCAGCAGCCCTACAGGGGGCAAAGGAGATACGCAGTATTTT
abundance: -; d_gene: TRBD1; j_gene: TRBJ2-7; v_gene: TRBV6-5; CDR3aa: CASSRDRGREQYF; CDR3nt: TGTGCCAGCAGCCGGGACAGGGGGCGGGAGCAGTACTTC
abundance: once; d_gene: TRBD2; j_gene: TRBJ2-3; v_gene: TRBV4-1; CDR3aa: CASSQSGAGALTDTQYF; CDR3nt: TGCGCCAGCAGCCAATCGGGAGCGGGAGCTTTGACAGATACGCAGTATTTT
abundance: -; d_gene: TRBD1; j_gene: TRBJ1-5; v_gene: TRBV28; CDR3aa: CASSLGQHSNQPQHF; CDR3nt: TGTGCCAGCAGTTTGGGACAGCATAGCAATCAGCCCCAGCATTTT
abundance: -; d_gene: TRBD1; j_gene: TRBJ1-5; v_gene: TRBV27; CDR3aa: CASSPWTGNSNQPQHF; CDR3nt: TGTGCCAGCAGTCCCTGGACAGGAAATAGCAATCAGCCCCAGCATTTT
abundance: -; d_gene: -; j_gene: TRBJ2-7; v_gene: TRBV14; CDR3aa: CASSQDSVYEQYF; CDR3nt: TGTGCCAGCAGCCAGGACTCTGTCTACGAGCAGTACTTC
abundance: -; d_gene: TRBD2; j_gene: TRBJ2-7; v_gene: TRBV7-2; CDR3aa: CASSRTRTSHEQYF; CDR3nt: TGTGCCAGCAGCCGGACCCGGACTAGTCACGAGCAGTACTTC
abundance: -; d_gene: TRBD2; j_gene: TRBJ2-5; v_gene: TRBV28; CDR3aa: CASSLSGGGETQYF; CDR3nt: TGTGCCAGCAGTTTAAGTGGGGGGGGAGAGACCCAGTACTTC
abundance: -; d_gene: TRBD1; j_gene: TRBJ2-7; v_gene: TRBV5-1; CDR3aa: CASSWRRPGQGGPREQYF; CDR3nt: TGCGCCAGCAGCTGGCGGCGCCCGGGACAGGGAGGGCCAAGGGAGCAGTACTTC
abundance: -; d_gene: -; j_gene: TRBJ1-2; v_gene: TRBV28; CDR3aa: CASSLPLRPYGYTF; CDR3nt: TGTGCCAGCAGTTTACCCCTCAGGCCCTATGGCTACACCTTC
abundance: -; d_gene: -; j_gene: TRBJ2-7; v_gene: TRBV19; CDR3aa: CASSIRSDRYEQYF; CDR3nt: TGTGCCAGTAGTATCCGGAGCGACCGATACGAGCAGTACTTC
abundance: -; d_gene: TRBD1; j_gene: TRBJ2-7; v_gene: TRBV18; CDR3aa: CASSLTMGTGVYEQYF; CDR3nt: TGTGCCAGCTCACTTACCATGGGGACAGGGGTATACGAGCAGTACTTC
abundance: -; d_gene: -; j_gene: TRBJ2-5; v_gene: TRBV27; CDR3aa: CASSLTGNPETQYF; CDR3nt: TGTGCCAGCAGTTTAACGGGGAATCCAGAGACCCAGTACTTC
abundance: -; d_gene: -; j_gene: TRBJ1-5; v_gene: TRBV7-2; CDR3aa: CASSVGGMAQHF; CDR3nt: TGTGCCAGCAGCGTCGGGGGAATGGCCCAGCATTTT
abundance: -; d_gene: TRBD2; j_gene: TRBJ2-3; v_gene: TRBV29-1; CDR3aa: CSVSRGRDADTQYF; CDR3nt: TGCAGCGTTTCTCGCGGGAGAGACGCAGATACGCAGTATTTT
abundance: -; d_gene: TRBD1; j_gene: TRBJ1-1; v_gene: TRBV18; CDR3aa: CASSPQYRGGGSTEAFF; CDR3nt: TGTGCCAGCTCACCACAATACAGGGGGGGTGGGAGCACTGAAGCTTTCTTT
abundance: -; d_gene: TRBD1; j_gene: TRBJ1-2; v_gene: TRBV11-2; CDR3aa: CASSLGAGTGWGYTF; CDR3nt: TGTGCCAGCAGCTTAGGCGCCGGGACAGGGTGGGGCTACACCTTC
abundance: -; d_gene: -; j_gene: TRBJ2-1; v_gene: TRBV6-6; CDR3aa: CATGEGGVGFDEQFF; CDR3nt: TGTGCCACTGGCGAGGGCGGAGTGGGGTTCGATGAGCAGTTCTTC
abundance: few; d_gene: -; j_gene: TRBJ1-4; v_gene: TRBV29-1; CDR3aa: CSVEVLLDSKLFF; CDR3nt: TGCAGCGTTGAAGTCCTCCTTGACTCTAAACTGTTTTTT
abundance: -; d_gene: -; j_gene: TRBJ2-3; v_gene: TRBV6-1; CDR3aa: CASRTSSDTQYF; CDR3nt: TGTGCCAGCAGGACTAGTTCAGATACGCAGTATTTT
abundance: -; d_gene: -; j_gene: TRBJ1-2; v_gene: TRBV5-4; CDR3aa: CASNPPGTLYGYTF; CDR3nt: TGTGCCAGCAATCCTCCCGGGACACTCTATGGCTACACCTTC
abundance: -; d_gene: TRBD1; j_gene: TRBJ1-1; v_gene: TRBV27; CDR3aa: CASSLSRTGREAFF; CDR3nt: TGTGCCAGCAGTTTATCCCGGACAGGCCGAGAAGCTTTCTTT
abundance: -; d_gene: -; j_gene: TRBJ2-1; v_gene: TRBV11-1; CDR3aa: CASSLFGASLNNEQFF; CDR3nt: TGTGCCAGCAGCCTATTTGGAGCTAGCCTGAACAATGAGCAGTTCTTC
abundance: -; d_gene: TRBD2; j_gene: TRBJ2-7; v_gene: TRBV19; CDR3aa: CASSIDRDWRLAGEQYF; CDR3nt: TGTGCCAGTAGTATAGATCGGGACTGGCGACTAGCAGGCGAGCAGTACTTC
abundance: -; d_gene: -; j_gene: TRBJ1-4; v_gene: TRBV25-1; CDR3aa: CASSASFRATNEKLFF; CDR3nt: TGTGCCAGCAGTGCTTCGTTCCGGGCAACTAATGAAAAACTGTTTTTT
abundance: few; d_gene: -; j_gene: TRBJ1-1; v_gene: TRBV2; CDR3aa: CASSEDADTEAFF; CDR3nt: TGTGCCAGCAGTGAAGATGCGGACACTGAAGCTTTCTTT
abundance: -; d_gene: -; j_gene: TRBJ2-5; v_gene: TRBV19; CDR3aa: CASSMFQGREETQYF; CDR3nt: TGTGCCAGTAGCATGTTTCAGGGGAGGGAGGAGACCCAGTACTTC
abundance: -; d_gene: -; j_gene: TRBJ2-5; v_gene: TRBV4-3; CDR3aa: CASSRIRRETQYF; CDR3nt: TGCGCCAGCAGCCGCATAAGGAGGGAGACCCAGTACTTC
abundance: -; d_gene: TRBD2; j_gene: TRBJ2-3; v_gene: TRBV11-2; CDR3aa: CASSLRWLAGGASTDTQYF; CDR3nt: TGTGCCAGCAGCTTAAGGTGGCTAGCGGGTGGAGCTAGCACAGATACGCAGTATTTT
abundance: -; d_gene: TRBD1; j_gene: TRBJ2-7; v_gene: TRBV28; CDR3aa: CASSTPGQGESQGEQYF; CDR3nt: TGTGCCAGCAGCACCCCGGGACAGGGAGAATCTCAGGGCGAGCAGTACTTC
abundance: once; d_gene: TRBD1; j_gene: TRBJ1-5; v_gene: TRBV27; CDR3aa: CASSLTTGGNQPQHF; CDR3nt: TGTGCCAGCAGTTTAACTACAGGGGGTAATCAGCCCCAGCATTTT
abundance: -; d_gene: -; j_gene: TRBJ2-5; v_gene: TRBV19; CDR3aa: CASSIEVAKQETQYF; CDR3nt: TGTGCCAGTAGTATAGAGGTAGCCAAACAAGAGACCCAGTACTTC
abundance: few; d_gene: -; j_gene: TRBJ1-5; v_gene: TRBV6-1; CDR3aa: CATRKDQPQHF; CDR3nt: TGTGCGACGCGGAAGGATCAGCCCCAGCATTTT
abundance: -; d_gene: -; j_gene: TRBJ1-4; v_gene: TRBV4-1; CDR3aa: CASSGGLFASTNEKLFF; CDR3nt: TGCGCCAGCAGCGGCGGTCTCTTTGCATCAACTAATGAAAAACTGTTTTTT
abundance: -; d_gene: TRBD1; j_gene: TRBJ1-2; v_gene: TRBV6-5; CDR3aa: CASSPTGNYGYTF; CDR3nt: TGTGCCAGCAGTCCGACAGGGAACTATGGCTACACCTTC
abundance: -; d_gene: -; j_gene: TRBJ2-7; v_gene: TRBV4-2; CDR3aa: CASSQDGTPLYEQYF; CDR3nt: TGTGCCAGCAGCCAAGATGGTACACCCTTATACGAGCAGTACTTC
abundance: -; d_gene: -; j_gene: TRBJ1-2; v_gene: TRBV9; CDR3aa: CASSIDTTGFYGYTF; CDR3nt: TGTGCCAGCAGCATAGACACGACAGGTTTCTATGGCTACACCTTC
abundance: -; d_gene: TRBD2; j_gene: TRBJ2-3; v_gene: TRBV5-1; CDR3aa: CASRFSGRAGDTQYF; CDR3nt: TGCGCCAGCAGGTTTAGCGGGAGGGCCGGAGATACGCAGTATTTT
abundance: -; d_gene: -; j_gene: TRBJ2-1; v_gene: TRBV11-2; CDR3aa: CASSFTTDTGEQFF; CDR3nt: TGTGCCAGCAGTTTCACAACGGACACTGGTGAGCAGTTCTTC
abundance: few; d_gene: -; j_gene: TRBJ2-3; v_gene: TRBV7-2; CDR3aa: CASSPGTDTQYF; CDR3nt: TGTGCCAGCAGCCCGGGCACAGATACGCAGTATTTT
abundance: few; d_gene: -; j_gene: TRBJ1-4; v_gene: TRBV6-6; CDR3aa: CASSQPGATNEKLFF; CDR3nt: TGTGCCAGCAGCCAACCGGGGGCAACTAATGAAAAACTGTTTTTT
abundance: -; d_gene: -; j_gene: TRBJ2-1; v_gene: TRBV5-8; CDR3aa: CASSFGPNNEQFF; CDR3nt: TGTGCCAGCAGCTTCGGTCCGAACAATGAGCAGTTCTTC
abundance: -; d_gene: -; j_gene: TRBJ1-2; v_gene: TRBV25-1; CDR3aa: CASSRGGPQSYGYTF; CDR3nt: TGTGCCAGCAGTCGGGGGGGCCCTCAAAGCTATGGCTACACCTTC
abundance: -; d_gene: TRBD2; j_gene: TRBJ2-1; v_gene: TRBV19; CDR3aa: CASSILAGDSSYNEQFF; CDR3nt: TGTGCCAGTAGTATATTAGCGGGGGATAGCTCCTACAATGAGCAGTTCTTC
abundance: -; d_gene: TRBD2; j_gene: TRBJ2-7; v_gene: TRBV7-2; CDR3aa: CASSLAGSREQYF; CDR3nt: TGTGCCAGCAGTCTAGCGGGGTCACGAGAGCAGTACTTC
abundance: -; d_gene: -; j_gene: TRBJ2-7; v_gene: TRBV10-1; CDR3aa: CASRGQWGIFYEQYF; CDR3nt: TGCGCCAGCAGGGGACAATGGGGGATATTTTACGAGCAGTACTTC